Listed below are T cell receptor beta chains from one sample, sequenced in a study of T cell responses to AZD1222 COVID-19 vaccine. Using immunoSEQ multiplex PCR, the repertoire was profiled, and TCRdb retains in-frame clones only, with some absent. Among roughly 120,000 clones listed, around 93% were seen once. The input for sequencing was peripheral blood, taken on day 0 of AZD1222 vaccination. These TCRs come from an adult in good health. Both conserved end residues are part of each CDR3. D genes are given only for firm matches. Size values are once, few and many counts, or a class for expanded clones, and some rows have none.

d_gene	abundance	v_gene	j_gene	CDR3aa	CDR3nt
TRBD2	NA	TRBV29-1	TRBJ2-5	CSVSGTRDQETQYF	TGCAGCGTATCCGGGACTAGGGACCAAGAGACCCAGTACTTC
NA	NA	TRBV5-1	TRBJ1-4	CASSYRTPNEKLFF	TGCGCCAGCAGCTACCGTACGCCTAATGAAAAACTGTTTTTT
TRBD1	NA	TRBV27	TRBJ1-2	CASSFLTGGVYGYTF	TGTGCCAGCAGTTTCCTCACAGGGGGCGTCTATGGCTACACCTTC
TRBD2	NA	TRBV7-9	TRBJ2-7	CASSLGETSGMYEQYF	TGTGCCAGCAGCTTAGGAGAGACTAGCGGGATGTACGAGCAGTACTTC
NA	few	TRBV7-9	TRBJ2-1	CASRERTDSYNEQFF	TGTGCCAGCAGGGAGAGGACTGACTCCTACAATGAGCAGTTCTTC
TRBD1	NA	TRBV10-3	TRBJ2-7	CAISDGTGPDGEQYF	TGTGCCATCAGTGACGGGACAGGGCCAGATGGAGAGCAGTACTTC
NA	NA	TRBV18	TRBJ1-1	CASSYNSEGTEAFF	TGTGCCAGCTCATACAACAGCGAGGGGACTGAAGCTTTCTTT
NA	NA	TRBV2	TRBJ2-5	CASSDHRQGTQYF	TGTGCCAGCAGTGATCACCGCCAAGGGACCCAGTACTTC
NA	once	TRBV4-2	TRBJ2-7	CASSHESSYEQYF	TGTGCCAGCAGCCATGAGAGCTCCTACGAGCAGTACTTC
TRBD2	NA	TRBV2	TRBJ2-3	CASRPRRASGFTDTQYF	TGTGCCAGCAGGCCCAGGCGGGCTAGCGGGTTCACAGATACGCAGTATTTT
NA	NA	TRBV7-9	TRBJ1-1	CASSLDASTEAFF	TGTGCCAGCAGCTTAGACGCCAGTACTGAAGCTTTCTTT
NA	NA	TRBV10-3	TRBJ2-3	CAISKSSTDTQYF	TGTGCCATCAGTAAGTCGTCCACAGATACGCAGTATTTT
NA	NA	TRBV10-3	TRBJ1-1	CAISDSVGGTEAFF	TGTGCCATCAGTGATTCAGTGGGGGGCACTGAAGCTTTCTTT
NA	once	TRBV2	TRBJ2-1	CASSDQPGVYNEQFF	TGTGCCAGCAGTGATCAGCCAGGGGTCTACAATGAGCAGTTCTTC
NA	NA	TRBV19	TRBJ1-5	CASSFSLINLPASNQPQHF	TGTGCCAGTAGTTTCTCCCTCATCAACCTCCCCGCCAGCAATCAGCCCCAGCATTTT
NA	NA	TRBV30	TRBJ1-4	CAWSPFGPYNEKLFF	TGTGCCTGGAGTCCATTTGGGCCCTATAATGAAAAACTGTTTTTT
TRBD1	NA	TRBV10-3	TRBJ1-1	CAISEPTGATEAFF	TGTGCCATCAGTGAGCCGACAGGGGCTACTGAAGCTTTCTTT
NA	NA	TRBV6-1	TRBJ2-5	CASSESVGQETQYF	TGTGCCAGCAGTGAATCCGTGGGACAAGAGACCCAGTACTTC
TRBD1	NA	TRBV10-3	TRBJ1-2	CAISVGQEYGYTF	TGTGCCATCAGTGTTGGACAGGAGTATGGCTACACCTTC
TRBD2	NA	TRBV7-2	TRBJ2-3	CASSLGLAGVSTDTQYF	TGTGCCAGCAGCTTAGGACTAGCGGGAGTTAGCACAGATACGCAGTATTTT
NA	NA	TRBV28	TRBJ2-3	CASSFARATQYF	TGTGCCAGCAGTTTCGCCAGAGCTACGCAGTATTTT
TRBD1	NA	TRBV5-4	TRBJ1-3	CASSLAGTGGNTIYF	TGTGCCAGCAGCTTGGCTGGGACAGGGGGAAACACCATATATTTT
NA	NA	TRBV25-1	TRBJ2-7	CASSEYLGLSEQYF	TGTGCCAGCAGTGAATATCTCGGACTCTCGGAGCAGTACTTC
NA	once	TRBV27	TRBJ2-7	CASSLDPHGGPGREQYF	TGTGCCAGCAGTTTAGACCCCCACGGCGGCCCAGGACGGGAGCAGTACTTC
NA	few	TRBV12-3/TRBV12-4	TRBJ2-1	CASSPMGHPEQFF	TGTGCCAGCAGTCCAATGGGACATCCTGAGCAGTTCTTC
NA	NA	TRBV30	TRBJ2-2	CAWSLQANTGELFF	TGTGCCTGGAGTCTTCAGGCAAACACCGGGGAGCTGTTTTTT
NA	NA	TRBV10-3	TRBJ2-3	CAISESITTDTQYF	TGTGCCATCAGTGAGTCGATTACCACAGATACGCAGTATTTT
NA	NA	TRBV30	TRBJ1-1	CAWGTVTEAFF	TGTGCCTGGGGTACAGTCACTGAAGCTTTCTTT
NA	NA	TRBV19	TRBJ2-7	CASSVTVNHEQYF	TGTGCCAGTAGTGTTACAGTTAACCACGAGCAGTACTTC
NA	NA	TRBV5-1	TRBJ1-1	CASSLAEAFF	TGCGCCAGCAGCTTGGCTGAAGCTTTCTTT
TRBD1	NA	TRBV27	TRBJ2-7	CASSWVGTGIHEQYF	TGTGCCAGCAGCTGGGTTGGGACAGGGATCCACGAGCAGTACTTC
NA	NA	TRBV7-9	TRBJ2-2	CASSLWGTGELFF	TGTGCCAGCAGCTTATGGGGCACCGGGGAGCTGTTTTTT
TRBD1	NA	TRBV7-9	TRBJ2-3	CASTGEVGDTQYF	TGTGCCAGTACAGGGGAAGTAGGAGATACGCAGTATTTT
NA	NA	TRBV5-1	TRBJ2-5	CASSERQGGETQYF	TGCGCCAGCAGCGAGCGACAGGGAGGGGAGACCCAGTACTTC
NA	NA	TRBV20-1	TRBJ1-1	CSREFGTEAFF	TGCAGTCGAGAGTTTGGCACTGAAGCTTTCTTT